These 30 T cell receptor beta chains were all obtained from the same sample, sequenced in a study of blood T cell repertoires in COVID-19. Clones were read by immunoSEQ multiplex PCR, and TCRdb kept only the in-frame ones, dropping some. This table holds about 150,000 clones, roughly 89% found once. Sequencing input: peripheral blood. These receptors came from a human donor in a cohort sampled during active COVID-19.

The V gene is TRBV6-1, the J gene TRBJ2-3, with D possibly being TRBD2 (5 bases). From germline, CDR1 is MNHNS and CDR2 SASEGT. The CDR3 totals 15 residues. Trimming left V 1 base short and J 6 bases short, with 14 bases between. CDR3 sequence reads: CASSEGSPGYDTQYF. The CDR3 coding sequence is TGTGCCAGCAGTGAAGGAAGCCCGGGATACGATACGCAGTATTTT.

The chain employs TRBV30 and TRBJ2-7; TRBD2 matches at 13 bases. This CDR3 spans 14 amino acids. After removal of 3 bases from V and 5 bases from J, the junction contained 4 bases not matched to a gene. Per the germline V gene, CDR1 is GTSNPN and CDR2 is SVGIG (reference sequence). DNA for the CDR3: TGTGCCTGGAGACTAGCGGGGGGGCCGCACGAGCAGTACTTC. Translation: CAWRLAGGPHEQYF.

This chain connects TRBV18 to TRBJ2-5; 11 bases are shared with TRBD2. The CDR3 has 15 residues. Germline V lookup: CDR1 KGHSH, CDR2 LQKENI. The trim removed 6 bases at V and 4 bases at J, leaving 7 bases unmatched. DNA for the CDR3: TGTGCCAGCTCCGCTAGCGGGGGGAGAGGAGAGACCCAGTACTTC. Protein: CASSASGGRGETQYF.

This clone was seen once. CDR3 DNA: TGTGCCAGCAGCTCCCGACAGGGGGGCAATGAAAAACTGTTTTTT. Protein sequence: CASSSRQGGNEKLFF. V gene TRBV3-1 (or the pseudogene TRBV3-2) combines with J gene TRBJ1-4, with 9 positions matching TRBD1. There are 15 residues in the CDR3. Germline V gene sequence: CDR1 LGHDT, CDR2 YNNKEL (reference sequence). V shed 5 bases, J shed 5 bases, and the junction held 6 bases outside the gene matches.

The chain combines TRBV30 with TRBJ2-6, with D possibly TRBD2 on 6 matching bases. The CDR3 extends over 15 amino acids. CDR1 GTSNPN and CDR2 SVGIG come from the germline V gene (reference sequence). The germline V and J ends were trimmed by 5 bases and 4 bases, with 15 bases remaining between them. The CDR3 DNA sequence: TGTGCCTGGGTCCCAGGAGGGACCGGGGCCAACGTCCTGACTTTC. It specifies CAWVPGGTGANVLTF.

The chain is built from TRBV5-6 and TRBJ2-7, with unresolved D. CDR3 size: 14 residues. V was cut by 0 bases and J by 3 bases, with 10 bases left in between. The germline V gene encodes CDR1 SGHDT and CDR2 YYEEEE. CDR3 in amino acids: CASSLGSRFYEQYF. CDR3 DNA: TGTGCCAGCAGCTTGGGGTCCAGGTTCTACGAGCAGTACTTC. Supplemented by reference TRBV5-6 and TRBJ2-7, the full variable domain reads DAGVTQSPTHLIKTRGQQVTLRCSPKSGHDTVSWYQQALGQGPQFIFQYYEEEERQRGNFPDRFSGHQFPNYSSELNVNALLLGDSALYLCASSLGSRFYEQYFGPGTRLTVT.

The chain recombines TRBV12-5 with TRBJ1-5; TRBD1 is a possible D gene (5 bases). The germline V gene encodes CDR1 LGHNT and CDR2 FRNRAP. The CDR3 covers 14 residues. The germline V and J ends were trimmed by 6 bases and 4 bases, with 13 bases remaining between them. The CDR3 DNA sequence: TGTGCTAGTGGACCTGACAGTCCGAATCAGCCCCAGCATTTT. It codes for CASGPDSPNQPQHF.

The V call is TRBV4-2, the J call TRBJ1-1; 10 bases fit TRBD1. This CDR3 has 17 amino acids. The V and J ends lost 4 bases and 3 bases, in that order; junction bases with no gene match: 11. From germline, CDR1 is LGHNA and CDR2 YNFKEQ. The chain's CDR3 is CASSPRDRGRGDTEAFF. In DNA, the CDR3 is TGTGCCAGCAGCCCACGGGACAGGGGCCGGGGGGACACTGAAGCTTTCTTT.

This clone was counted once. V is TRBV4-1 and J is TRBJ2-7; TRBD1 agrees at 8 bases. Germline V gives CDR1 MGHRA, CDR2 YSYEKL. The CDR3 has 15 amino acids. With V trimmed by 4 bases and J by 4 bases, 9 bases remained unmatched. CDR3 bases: TGCGCCAGCAGCCTATCCGGGACAGGAGGGTACGAGCAGTACTTC. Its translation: CASSLSGTGGYEQYF.

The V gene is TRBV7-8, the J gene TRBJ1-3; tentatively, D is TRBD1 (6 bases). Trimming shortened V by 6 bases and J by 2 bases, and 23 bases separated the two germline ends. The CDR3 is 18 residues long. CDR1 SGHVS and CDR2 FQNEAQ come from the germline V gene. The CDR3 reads CASSRGRGEIRAGNTIYF. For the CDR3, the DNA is TGTGCCAGCAGTAGGGGCAGGGGCGAAATTAGAGCTGGAAACACCATATATTTT.

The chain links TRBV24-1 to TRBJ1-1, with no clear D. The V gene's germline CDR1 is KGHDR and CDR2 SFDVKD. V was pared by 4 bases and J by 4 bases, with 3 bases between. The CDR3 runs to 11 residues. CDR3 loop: CATSDGTEAFF. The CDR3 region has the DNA TGTGCCACCAGTGACGGCACTGAAGCTTTCTTT.

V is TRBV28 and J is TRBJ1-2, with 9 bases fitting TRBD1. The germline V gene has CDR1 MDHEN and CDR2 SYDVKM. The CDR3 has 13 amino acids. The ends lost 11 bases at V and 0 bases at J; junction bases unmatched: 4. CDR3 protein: CAGQGPTNYGYTF. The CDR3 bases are TGTGCCGGACAGGGGCCCACTAACTATGGCTACACCTTC.

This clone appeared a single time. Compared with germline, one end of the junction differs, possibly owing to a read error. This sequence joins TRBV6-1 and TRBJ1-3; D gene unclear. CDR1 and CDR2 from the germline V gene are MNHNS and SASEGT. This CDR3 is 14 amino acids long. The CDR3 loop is CASGEGSSGNTIYF. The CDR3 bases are TGTGCCAGCGGTGAAGGGAGCTCTGGAAACACCATATATTTT.

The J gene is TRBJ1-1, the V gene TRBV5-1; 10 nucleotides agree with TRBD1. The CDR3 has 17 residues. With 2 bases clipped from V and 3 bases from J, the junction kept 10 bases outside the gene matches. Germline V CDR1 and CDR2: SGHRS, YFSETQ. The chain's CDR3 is CASSLRPGTGDHTEAFF. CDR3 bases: TGCGCCAGCAGCTTACGTCCCGGGACAGGGGACCACACTGAAGCTTTCTTT.

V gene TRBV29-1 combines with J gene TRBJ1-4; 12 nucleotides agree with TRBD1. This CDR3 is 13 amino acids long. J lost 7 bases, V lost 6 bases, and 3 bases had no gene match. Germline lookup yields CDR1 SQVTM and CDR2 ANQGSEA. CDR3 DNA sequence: TGCAGCGTCGGGGACAGGGGGCTTGAAAAACTGTTTTTT. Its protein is CSVGDRGLEKLFF.

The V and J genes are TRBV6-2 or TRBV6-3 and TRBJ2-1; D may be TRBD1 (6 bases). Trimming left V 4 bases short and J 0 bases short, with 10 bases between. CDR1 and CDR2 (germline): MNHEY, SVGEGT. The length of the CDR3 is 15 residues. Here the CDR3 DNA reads TGTGCCAGCAGTTTCACAGGGAGCTCCTACAATGAGCAGTTCTTC. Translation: CASSFTGSSYNEQFF.

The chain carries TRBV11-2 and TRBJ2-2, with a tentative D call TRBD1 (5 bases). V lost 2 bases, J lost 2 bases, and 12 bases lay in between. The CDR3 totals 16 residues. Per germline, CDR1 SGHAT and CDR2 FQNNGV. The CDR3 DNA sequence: TGTGCCAGCAGCTTACACAGGACCGAAAACACCGGGGAGCTGTTTTTT. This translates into CASSLHRTENTGELFF.

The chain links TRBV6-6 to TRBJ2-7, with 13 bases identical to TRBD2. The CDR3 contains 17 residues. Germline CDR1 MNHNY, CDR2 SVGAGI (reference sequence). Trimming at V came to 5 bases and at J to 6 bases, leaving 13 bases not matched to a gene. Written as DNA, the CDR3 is TGTGCCAGCAGTCCCACCCTGACTAGCGGGGGGCCCTCCGAGCAGTACTTC. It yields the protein CASSPTLTSGGPSEQYF.

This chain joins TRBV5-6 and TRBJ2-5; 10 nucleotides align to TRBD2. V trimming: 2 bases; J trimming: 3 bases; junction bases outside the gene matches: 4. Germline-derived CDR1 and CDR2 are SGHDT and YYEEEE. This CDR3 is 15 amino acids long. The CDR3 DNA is TGTGCCAGCAGCTTATTCGGACTAGCGGAAGAGACCCAGTACTTC. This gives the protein CASSLFGLAEETQYF.

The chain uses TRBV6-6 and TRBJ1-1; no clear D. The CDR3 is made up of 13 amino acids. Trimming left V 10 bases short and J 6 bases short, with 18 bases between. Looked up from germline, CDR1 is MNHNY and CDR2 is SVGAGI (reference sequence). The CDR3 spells CATGRAESAEAFF. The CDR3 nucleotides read TGTGCCACTGGGAGGGCTGAGAGTGCTGAAGCTTTCTTT.

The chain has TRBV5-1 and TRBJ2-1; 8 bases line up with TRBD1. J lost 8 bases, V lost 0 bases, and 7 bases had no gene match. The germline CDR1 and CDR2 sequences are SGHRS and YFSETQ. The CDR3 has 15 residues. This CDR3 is CASSLDSSGGDEQFF. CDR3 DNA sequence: TGCGCCAGCAGCTTGGACTCTTCAGGGGGCGATGAGCAGTTCTTC.

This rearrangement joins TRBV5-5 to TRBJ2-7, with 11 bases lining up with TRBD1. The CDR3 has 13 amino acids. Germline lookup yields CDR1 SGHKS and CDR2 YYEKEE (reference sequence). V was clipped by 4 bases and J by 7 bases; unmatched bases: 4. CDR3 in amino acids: CASSGGTGGEQYF. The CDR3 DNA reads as TGTGCCAGCAGCGGAGGGACAGGGGGTGAGCAGTACTTC.

The CDR3 spells CASSIRQGSNTGELFF. As DNA, the CDR3 is TGTGCCAGCAGTATAAGACAGGGGTCAAACACCGGGGAGCTGTTTTTT. The chain recombines TRBV6-2 or TRBV6-3 with TRBJ2-2; 8 bases map to TRBD1. V gave up 5 bases and J gave up 2 bases; unmatched junction bases: 7. In germline, CDR1 is MNHEY, CDR2 SVGEGT. The length of the CDR3 is 16 residues.

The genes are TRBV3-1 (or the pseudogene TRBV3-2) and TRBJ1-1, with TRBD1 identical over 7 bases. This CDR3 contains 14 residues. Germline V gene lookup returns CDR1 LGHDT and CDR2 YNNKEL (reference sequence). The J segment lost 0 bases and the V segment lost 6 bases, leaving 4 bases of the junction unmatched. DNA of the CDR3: TGTGCCAGCAGAGACAGGGCCATGAACACTGAAGCTTTCTTT. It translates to CASRDRAMNTEAFF.

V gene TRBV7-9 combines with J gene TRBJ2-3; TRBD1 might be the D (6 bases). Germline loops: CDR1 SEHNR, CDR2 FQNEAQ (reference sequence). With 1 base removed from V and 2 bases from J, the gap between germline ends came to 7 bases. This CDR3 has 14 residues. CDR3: CASSLVGATDTQYF. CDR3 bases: TGTGCCAGCAGCTTAGTGGGGGCCACAGATACGCAGTATTTT. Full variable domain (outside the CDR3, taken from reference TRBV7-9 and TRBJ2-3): DTGVSQNPRHKITKRGQNVTFRCDPISEHNRLYWYRQTLGQGPEFLTYFQNEAQLEKSRLLSDRFSAERPKGSFSTLEIQRTEQGDSAMYLCASSLVGATDTQYFGPGTRLTVL.

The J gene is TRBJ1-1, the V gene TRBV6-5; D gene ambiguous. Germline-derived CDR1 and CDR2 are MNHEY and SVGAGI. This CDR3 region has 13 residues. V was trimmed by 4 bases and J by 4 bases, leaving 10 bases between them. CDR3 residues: CASSSREATEAFF. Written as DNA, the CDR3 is TGTGCCAGCAGTTCCCGAGAGGCCACTGAAGCTTTCTTT.

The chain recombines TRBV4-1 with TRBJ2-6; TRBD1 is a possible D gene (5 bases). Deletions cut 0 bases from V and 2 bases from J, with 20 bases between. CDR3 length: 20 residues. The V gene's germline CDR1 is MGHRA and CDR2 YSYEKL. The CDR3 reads CASSQDVFRQGEAGANVLTF. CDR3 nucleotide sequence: TGCGCCAGCAGCCAAGATGTTTTCAGGCAGGGCGAAGCTGGGGCCAACGTCCTGACTTTC.

CDR3 sequence (DNA): TGTGCCAGCAGCCCTACCAGGGGGCAAACTGAAGCTTTCTTT. As protein: CASSPTRGQTEAFF. This chain connects TRBV3-1 (or the pseudogene TRBV3-2) to TRBJ1-1; TRBD1 aligns across 8 bases. Trimming cost V 4 bases and J 5 bases; bases outside gene matches: 6. The CDR3 totals 14 residues. From germline, CDR1 is LGHDT and CDR2 YNNKEL (reference sequence).

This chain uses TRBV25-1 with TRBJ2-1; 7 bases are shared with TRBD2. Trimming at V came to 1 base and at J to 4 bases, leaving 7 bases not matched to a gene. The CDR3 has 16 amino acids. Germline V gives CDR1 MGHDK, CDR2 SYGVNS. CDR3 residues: CASSESPGGGYNEQFF. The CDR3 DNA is TGTGCCAGCAGTGAATCCCCAGGCGGGGGTTACAATGAGCAGTTCTTC.

DNA for the CDR3: TGCGCCAGCAGCAGGGACAAGGTGAACACTGAAGCTTTCTTT. Encoded protein: CASSRDKVNTEAFF. The chain joins TRBV5-1 to TRBJ1-1; D may be TRBD1 (6 bases). This CDR3 spans 14 amino acids. From germline, CDR1 is SGHRS and CDR2 YFSETQ. V was clipped by 4 bases and J by 0 bases, with 10 bases between them.